Shown below are 31 T cell receptor beta chains from a single sample sequenced in a study of chemoradiotherapy in HPV16-positive cancers (dated by TCRdb to 2021 to 2024). The library was generated by the immunoSEQ multiplex PCR assay. TCRdb limited this immuneACCESS table to in-frame rearrangements with V and J called. A share of clones is missing; checked studies link under half to unresolved V genes, and the rest is unexplained. This sample holds 600 to 700 clones; more than 75% were observed only once. The biggest ten clones account for less than 7.5% of the sample. The sequenced sample was tumor tissue, obtained from a patient who underwent chemoradiotherapy. All receptors derive from a human donor with HPV-associated anogenital cancer.

The chain carries TRBV29-1 and TRBJ1-1; D ambiguous. Germline V gene data show CDR1 as SQVTM and CDR2 as ANQGSEA. Trimming shortened V by 8 bases and J by 1 base, and 11 bases separated the two germline ends. There are 12 residues in the CDR3. CDR3 DNA: TGCAGCTCACGAGACACGAACACTGAAGCTTTCTTT. This codes for CSSRDTNTEAFF.

The V gene is TRBV19, the J gene TRBJ1-5; 9 bases line up with TRBD1. Germline lookup yields CDR1 LNHDA and CDR2 SQIVND (reference sequence). The CDR3 length is 17 residues. V trimming: 2 bases; J trimming: 7 bases; junction bases outside the gene matches: 12. The CDR3 DNA is TGTGCCAGTAGTATATCCGGGACAGGGTATATTAGGCAGCCCCAGCATTTT. It yields the protein CASSISGTGYIRQPQHF.

This clone was seen more than once but under ten times. The genes are TRBV19 and TRBJ1-2; D is possibly TRBD1 (5 bases). CDR3 size: 13 residues. The ends were cut back, 7 bases at V and 8 bases at J, with 17 bases in the middle. Looked up from germline, CDR1 is LNHDA and CDR2 is SQIVND (reference sequence). The CDR3 reads CASTSGLRGGYTF. CDR3 nucleotide sequence: TGTGCCAGTACCTCGGGACTCCGAGGAGGCTACACCTTC.

The chain joins TRBV4-1 to TRBJ1-1, with TRBD1 matching 7 bases. V lost 1 base and J lost 6; bases outside the gene matches: 8. Germline CDR1 and CDR2: MGHRA and YSYEKL. The CDR3 extends over 15 amino acids. The CDR3: CASSQGQGGGAEAFF. In DNA, the CDR3 is TGCGCCAGCAGCCAAGGGCAGGGGGGGGGAGCTGAAGCTTTCTTT.

The chain uses TRBV7-2 and TRBJ2-3; D remains ambiguous. V lost 1 base to trimming and J lost 2 bases, with 7 bases between them. The CDR3 runs 14 residues. Germline CDR1 SGHTA, CDR2 FQGNSA. The DNA of the CDR3 is TGTGCCAGCAGCTTAGGGCCTCTCACAGATACGCAGTATTTT. Protein sequence: CASSLGPLTDTQYF.

The chain couples TRBV5-4 to TRBJ2-7; D is uncertain. Between the trimmed V and J ends, which lost 0 bases and 0 bases, there was a span of 13 bases. Germline-derived CDR1 and CDR2 are SGHNT and YYREEE (reference sequence). The CDR3 sequence is 16 residues long. CDR3 sequence reads: CASSLAGRASSYEQYF. The DNA of the CDR3 is TGTGCCAGCAGCTTGGCCGGACGGGCCAGCTCCTACGAGCAGTACTTC.

The chain is built from TRBV19 and TRBJ1-4; D not certain. Germline lookup yields CDR1 LNHDA and CDR2 SQIVND (reference sequence). CDR3 length: 13 residues. V lost 2 bases and J 13 bases, leaving 14 bases between the germline ends. CDR3 amino acids: CASSIMETRGLFF. The CDR3 DNA sequence: TGTGCCAGTAGTATAATGGAGACCCGGGGACTGTTTTTT.

This clone was counted between two and nine times. The V gene is TRBV4-1, the J gene TRBJ2-7; D unresolved. There are 15 residues in the CDR3. V dropped 4 bases and J dropped 6 bases, with 19 bases sitting between them. Per germline, CDR1 MGHRA and CDR2 YSYEKL. The DNA of the CDR3 is TGCGCCAGCAGCCTTTTTGAAAGGCGCGACGGCGAGCAGTACTTC. This sequence encodes CASSLFERRDGEQYF.

V is TRBV6-1 and J is TRBJ2-7, with D perhaps matching TRBD2 (5 bases). Germline-derived CDR1 and CDR2 are MNHNS and SASEGT. V lost 2 bases, J lost 1 base, and 15 bases lay in between. The CDR3 consists of 16 residues. The CDR3 region is CASSESEGTGSYEQYF. The CDR3 nucleotides are TGTGCCAGCAGTGAATCCGAGGGAACGGGTTCCTACGAGCAGTACTTC.

The chain is built from TRBV7-2 and TRBJ2-1; 7 bases match TRBD2. Germline V gives CDR1 SGHTA, CDR2 FQGNSA. The CDR3 is 15 amino acids. Unmatched junction bases numbered 6, after V lost 5 bases and J lost 2 bases. CDR3 coding DNA: TGTGCCAGCAGCCTAACTAGCGCCGCCTACAATGAGCAGTTCTTC. Translated: CASSLTSAAYNEQFF.

This rearrangement joins TRBV7-8 to TRBJ1-5; the D gene is possibly TRBD1 (5 bases). The CDR3 length is 15 residues. Per germline, CDR1 SGHVS and CDR2 FQNEAQ. The V end was cut by 1 base, the J end by 4 bases, with 11 bases between. CDR3 sequence (DNA): TGTGCCAGCAGCTTAGGGGGACTGGGGAATCAGCCCCAGCATTTT. Its protein is CASSLGGLGNQPQHF.

The gene calls are TRBV11-2 and TRBJ1-1; tentatively, D is TRBD1 (6 bases). CDR1 is SGHAT, CDR2 FQNNGV, per germline. V lost 5 bases to trimming and J lost 4 bases, with 14 bases between them. The CDR3 loop spans 14 amino acids. The CDR3 DNA reads TGTGCCAGCAGCCCTCCCGGCAGGGGCACTGAAGCTTTCTTT. Amino acids: CASSPPGRGTEAFF.

This chain links TRBV6-1 with TRBJ2-3; 10 bases line up with TRBD1. There are 15 residues in the CDR3. Germline CDR1 is MNHNS and CDR2 is SASEGT. Trimming took 9 bases from V and 1 from J; bases not matched to a gene: 7. In nucleotides, the CDR3 is TGTGCCAGTGAACCCGGGACAGGGGGCACAGATACGCAGTATTTT. Amino acid sequence: CASEPGTGGTDTQYF.

V and J are TRBV30 and TRBJ1-1; 10 positions agree with TRBD1. Germline trimming cut 2 bases from V and 1 base from J; bases unmatched to any gene: 4. This CDR3 has 15 amino acids. Germline lookup yields CDR1 GTSNPN and CDR2 SVGIG (reference sequence). CDR3 protein: CAWSLRTGGNTEAFF. The CDR3, as DNA: TGTGCCTGGAGTCTCCGGACAGGGGGGAACACTGAAGCTTTCTTT.

This rearrangement joins TRBV11-3 to TRBJ2-2; 8 bases are shared with TRBD1. The CDR3 consists of 15 residues. With 5 bases clipped from V and 4 bases from J, the junction kept 6 bases outside the gene matches. The germline CDR1 and CDR2 sequences are SGHNT and YENEEA. CDR3 loop: CASSTRTGLTGELFF. Written as DNA, the CDR3 is TGTGCCAGCAGCACCCGGACAGGGCTCACCGGGGAGCTGTTTTTT.

On this clone itself: This is likely a read error, given that the CDR3 carries no conserved phenylalanine or tryptophan at its end. V and J are TRBV30 and TRBJ1-2, with TRBD1 matching over 7 bases. The junction had 9 bases not matched to a gene; V was cut back by 4 bases and J by 4 bases. The length of the CDR3 is 14 residues. Germline CDR1 reads GTSNPN; CDR2 reads SVGIG (reference sequence). The CDR3 DNA follows: TGTGCCTGGACGAGAGGGGGCGAAGGCTATGGCTACACCCTC. Translation gives CAWTRGGEGYGYTL.

This chain uses TRBV2 with TRBJ2-7, with 16 bases lining up with TRBD2. The germline gives CDR1 SNHLY, CDR2 FYNNEI. The CDR3 runs 17 residues. Trimming took 8 bases from V and 4 from J; bases not matched to a gene: 11. The CDR3 DNA reads as TGTGCCAGCGTCCCGGGACTAGCGGGGGGGCGAGGGTACGAGCAGTACTTC. It yields the protein CASVPGLAGGRGYEQYF.

This clone was observed a few times. The chain couples TRBV19 to TRBJ2-3, with a weak D call TRBD2 (5 bases). The V end lost 4 bases, the J end lost 9 bases, and 17 bases lay between the germline ends. The V gene's germline CDR1 is LNHDA and CDR2 SQIVND (reference sequence). The CDR3 length is 14 residues. The CDR3 sequence: CASSTQGGRQTQYF. CDR3 bases: TGTGCCAGTAGTACCCAAGGTGGGAGACAAACGCAGTATTTT.

This clone was found a few times. The chain couples TRBV11-3 to TRBJ2-5, with no clear D. Trimming stripped 5 bases from V and 5 bases from J, with 15 bases between. The CDR3 extends over 14 amino acids. Germline CDR1 is SGHNT and CDR2 is YENEEA. The CDR3 sequence: CASSPVMYGETQYF. CDR3 coding DNA: TGTGCCAGCAGCCCGGTAATGTATGGGGAGACCCAGTACTTC.

The rearrangement uses TRBV19 and TRBJ1-6, with a weak D call TRBD1 (5 bases). From germline, CDR1 is LNHDA and CDR2 SQIVND (reference sequence). The CDR3 loop spans 17 amino acids. Trimming took 8 bases from V and 0 from J, leaving 17 bases between them. CDR3 protein: CASRDQLDLSYNSPLHF. For the CDR3, the DNA is TGTGCCAGTCGGGACCAACTAGACCTCTCCTATAATTCACCCCTCCACTTT.

V and J are TRBV5-1 and TRBJ2-3, with TRBD1 as a possible D gene (6 bases). Trimming left V 1 base short and J 3 bases short, with 12 bases between. Germline V gene data show CDR1 as SGHRS and CDR2 as YFSETQ. This CDR3 contains 15 residues. CDR3 sequence: CASSLWTDPTDTQYF. The CDR3 coding sequence is TGCGCCAGCAGCTTGTGGACAGATCCAACAGATACGCAGTATTTT.

The chain recombines TRBV28 with TRBJ1-2; D is ambiguous. Trimming stripped 3 bases from V and 5 bases from J, with 4 bases between. This CDR3 has 11 residues. Germline V CDR1 and CDR2: MDHEN, SYDVKM. The CDR3 is CASSFKYGYTF. For the CDR3, the DNA is TGTGCCAGCAGTTTCAAGTATGGCTACACCTTC.

V is TRBV11-1 and J is TRBJ1-2, with TRBD1 as a possible D gene (6 bases). The CDR3 runs to 15 residues. V was shortened by 5 bases and J by 4 bases, with 17 bases between the two germline ends. CDR1 is SGHAT, CDR2 FQDESV, per germline (reference sequence). CDR3 sequence (DNA): TGTGCCAGCAGCGTCAACAGGGAGTCGGGCTATGGCTACACCTTC. Translating it yields CASSVNRESGYGYTF.

The rearrangement links TRBV12-5 to TRBJ1-5; 7 nucleotides line up with TRBD1. This CDR3 has 13 amino acids. Germline assignment: CDR1 LGHNT and CDR2 FRNRAP. With V trimmed by 3 bases and J by 7 bases, 3 bases remained unmatched. The CDR3 region has the DNA TGTGCTAGTGGTTTCCAGGGGGGACAGCCCCAGCATTTT. Its translation: CASGFQGGQPQHF.

This clone was seen only once. The chain's CDR3 is CASSLGRGDSGNTIYF. In nucleotides, the CDR3 is TGTGCCAGCAGCCTAGGACGGGGAGACTCTGGAAACACCATATATTTT. The chain joins TRBV7-6 to TRBJ1-3; D uncertain. V was clipped by 5 bases and J by 0 bases, with 14 bases between them. The V gene's germline CDR1 is SGHVS and CDR2 FNYEAQ. The CDR3 totals 16 residues.

The chain combines TRBV18 with TRBJ1-2; 7 bases map to TRBD1. Germline V lookup: CDR1 KGHSH, CDR2 LQKENI. Unmatched junction bases numbered 10, after V lost 3 bases and J lost 0 bases. The CDR3 runs 17 residues. The DNA for the CDR3 is TGTGCCAGCTCACCGGCCACAGGGGAACCGGCTAACTATGGCTACACCTTC. It codes for CASSPATGEPANYGYTF.

This chain joins TRBV6-5 and TRBJ1-1, with TRBD1 matching 7 bases. This CDR3 has 13 amino acids. The germline gives CDR1 MNHEY, CDR2 SVGAGI. The ends lost 6 bases at V and 9 bases at J; junction bases unmatched: 10. The CDR3 coding sequence is TGTGCCAGCAGGTCCACAGGGGAGAGCCAAGCTTTCTTT. As protein: CASRSTGESQAFF.

V is TRBV7-2 and J is TRBJ1-1, with D possibly being TRBD1 (5 bases). Germline V gene lookup returns CDR1 SGHTA and CDR2 FQGNSA. Trimming took 0 bases from V and 1 from J, leaving 15 bases between them. The length of the CDR3 is 17 residues. CDR3 in amino acids: CASSLARLGAENTEAFF. DNA of the CDR3: TGTGCCAGCAGCTTAGCGCGTCTCGGGGCGGAGAACACTGAAGCTTTCTTT.

V gene TRBV7-2 combines with J gene TRBJ2-7; D gene ambiguous. Trimming took 2 bases from V and 4 from J, leaving 9 bases between them. CDR1 and CDR2 from the germline V gene are SGHTA and FQGNSA. CDR3 length: 13 residues. The CDR3 DNA reads as TGTGCCAGCAGCTTAATGGCGGAATACGAGCAGTACTTC. As protein: CASSLMAEYEQYF.

CDR3 sequence (DNA): TGTGCCACCAGCAGAGGGTTGGGCTCCTACGAGCAGTACTTC. Translated, it gives CATSRGLGSYEQYF. This chain connects TRBV15 to TRBJ2-7; D remains unclear. This CDR3 is 14 amino acids long. From germline, CDR1 is LNHNV and CDR2 YYDKDF (reference sequence). Trimming removed 1 base from V and 0 bases from J, with 7 bases in between.

CDR3 bases: TGTGCCACCAGCAGAACTAGCGGAGATTACAATGAGCAGTTCTTC. Amino acid sequence: CATSRTSGDYNEQFF. The chain employs TRBV15 and TRBJ2-1; 8 bases fit TRBD2. The CDR3 contains 15 residues. Trimming at V came to 2 bases and at J to 4 bases, leaving 4 bases not matched to a gene. The germline V gene has CDR1 LNHNV and CDR2 YYDKDF (reference sequence). Variable domain in full (rest from reference TRBV15 and TRBJ2-1): DAMVIQNPRYQVTQFGKPVTLSCSQTLNHNVMYWYQQKSSQAPKLLFHYYDKDFNNEADTPDNFQSRRPNTSFCFLDIRSPGLGDTAMYLCATSRTSGDYNEQFFGPGTRLTVL.